These 18 T cell receptor beta chains originate from one sample sequenced in a study of T-cell memory formation after mild COVID-19. In TCRdb, the 5' RACE reads were re-called with MiXCR into one record per CDR3 protein. The sample yields over 95,000 distinct CDR3 sequences, approximately 22% seen once. The sample taken for sequencing was PBMCs or a T cell subset sorted from them (not recorded which). The receptors come from a man aged 18 to 29 who had mild COVID-19 (a few samples of this study predate the infection). Cell type and time point are not known.

This clonotype was found many times. The rearrangement joins TRBV11-2 to TRBJ2-3; TRBD2 matches at 11 bases. V lost 1 base, J lost 2 bases, and 5 bases stayed unmatched. The CDR3 runs to 17 residues. Germline values: CDR1 SGHAT, CDR2 FQNNGV. In DNA form, the CDR3 reads TGTGCCAGCAGCTTAGTGCTAGCGGGGGGAAACACAGATACGCAGTATTTT. Encoded protein: CASSLVLAGGNTDTQYF.

The rearrangement uses TRBV5-5 and TRBJ2-7; D unclear. Per the germline V gene, CDR1 is SGHKS and CDR2 is YYEKEE (reference sequence). Trimming took off 1 base at V and 5 bases at J, with 10 bases between the two ends. CDR3 length equals 13 residues. CDR3 bases: TGTGCCAGCAGCTTGCCCCCTGAGGACGAGCAGTACTTC. Its protein product is CASSLPPEDEQYF.

V gene TRBV29-1 combines with J gene TRBJ2-5; no definite D call. Germline values: CDR1 SQVTM, CDR2 ANQGSEA. The CDR3 runs to 13 residues. The V end lost 8 bases, the J end lost 5 bases, and 18 bases lay between the germline ends. The CDR3 region is CSTSPRLGETQYF. CDR3 DNA: TGCAGCACTTCACCCCGGTTAGGGGAGACCCAGTACTTC.

This clonotype has a handful of counts. The rearrangement uses TRBV15 and TRBJ1-2; the D is unclear. Germline assignment: CDR1 LNHNV and CDR2 YYDKDF (reference sequence). Trimming shortened V by 1 base and J by 6 bases, and 6 bases separated the two germline ends. The CDR3 covers 12 residues. The CDR3 spells CATSRARDGYTF. The CDR3 DNA reads as TGTGCCACCAGCAGAGCCCGGGATGGCTACACCTTC.

This clonotype has more than one count but fewer than ten. The chain has TRBV4-1 and TRBJ2-1; 8 positions match TRBD2. Germline V gene sequence: CDR1 MGHRA, CDR2 YSYEKL. The CDR3 totals 14 residues. V dropped 3 bases and J dropped 7; count of bases not matched to a gene: 5. The DNA of the CDR3 is TGCGCCAGCAGCCACCTTAGCGGGGATAATGAGCAGTTCTTC. Amino acid sequence: CASSHLSGDNEQFF.

The rearrangement uses TRBV4-3 and TRBJ2-2, with 7 bases that match TRBD1. J gave up 8 bases and V 5 bases, and 8 bases lay outside the gene matches. The CDR3 contains 14 residues. Germline V gene data show CDR1 as LGHNA and CDR2 as YSLEER. CDR3 coding DNA: TGCGCCAGCAGCGTTGGAACAGGGGAAGGGGAGCTGTTTTTT. Amino acids: CASSVGTGEGELFF.

This clonotype was counted only a few times. V is TRBV12-3 or TRBV12-4 and J is TRBJ2-5; TRBD2 matches 8 bases. Trimming at V came to 5 bases and at J to 5 bases, leaving 7 bases not matched to a gene. The CDR3 loop spans 14 amino acids. CDR3 in DNA: TGTGCCAGCAGTAGGACCGGGGGGGCGGAGACCCAGTACTTC. Translated: CASSRTGGAETQYF.

This chain joins TRBV4-3 and TRBJ2-2, with D possibly being TRBD1 (6 bases). This CDR3 has 15 residues. The V end was cut by 4 bases, the J end by 6 bases, with 15 bases between. Germline loops: CDR1 LGHNA, CDR2 YSLEER. The CDR3 coding sequence is TGCGCCAGCAGCCCCAATACAGGGTACCCCGGGGAGCTGTTTTTT. Translated, it gives CASSPNTGYPGELFF.

The V and J genes are TRBV10-3 and TRBJ1-2; D remains unclear. CDR3 length equals 11 residues. Trimming took off 3 bases at V and 7 bases at J, with 6 bases between the two ends. Germline values: CDR1 ENHRY, CDR2 SYGVKD. This CDR3 is CAISERGGYTF. CDR3 DNA sequence: TGTGCCATCAGTGAACGGGGTGGCTACACCTTC.

The chain couples TRBV2 to TRBJ1-6, with D maybe TRBD1 (5 bases). CDR1 and CDR2 (germline): SNHLY, FYNNEI. The V and J ends lost 8 bases and 9 bases respectively, with 14 bases between them. This CDR3 is built from 13 residues. CDR3 region: CASGGAGVSPLHF. The CDR3 DNA follows: TGTGCCAGCGGCGGGGCCGGGGTTTCACCCCTCCACTTT.

The table lists this clonotype with a few counts. The V gene is TRBV6-6, the J gene TRBJ2-2, with 16 bases matching TRBD2. There are 17 residues in the CDR3. Germline lookup yields CDR1 MNHNY and CDR2 SVGAGI (reference sequence). The V gene end was trimmed by 6 bases and the J gene end by 4 bases; junction bases not matched to a gene: 5. Here the CDR3 DNA reads TGTGCCAGCAGCGGGACTAGCGGGGGGGTGTCCACCGGGGAGCTGTTTTTT. Translation gives CASSGTSGGVSTGELFF.

The genes are TRBV4-2 and TRBJ2-7; no clear D. Germline CDR1 reads LGHNA; CDR2 reads YNFKEQ. The CDR3 runs 13 residues. Trimming removed 0 bases from V and 2 bases from J, with 5 bases in between. This CDR3 reads CASSQDPPYEQYF. In DNA, the CDR3 is TGTGCCAGCAGCCAAGATCCCCCCTACGAGCAGTACTTC.

This chain uses TRBV4-1 with TRBJ2-7, with 12 bases lining up with TRBD2. CDR3 size: 14 residues. Trimming at V came to 4 bases and at J to 4 bases, leaving 2 bases not matched to a gene. Germline V gene sequence: CDR1 MGHRA, CDR2 YSYEKL. In DNA form, the CDR3 reads TGCGCCAGCAGCCGGACTAGCGGGGAGTACGAGCAGTACGTC. As protein: CASSRTSGEYEQYV.

The chain is built from TRBV7-8 and TRBJ1-1; no firm D call. This CDR3 comprises 14 residues. Looked up from germline, CDR1 is SGHVS and CDR2 is FQNEAQ. Trimming pared 3 bases from V and 7 bases from J, leaving 15 bases between. CDR3 region: CASSFNVRVDEAFF. In nucleotides, the CDR3 is TGTGCCAGCAGCTTTAATGTAAGGGTTGATGAAGCTTTCTTT.

This clonotype has a handful of counts. This chain uses TRBV4-1 with TRBJ2-1; TRBD2 matches 7 bases. The CDR3 extends over 12 amino acids. V lost 4 bases and J lost 14; bases outside the gene matches: 8. Germline V gives CDR1 MGHRA, CDR2 YSYEKL. DNA of the CDR3: TGCGCCAGCAGCCCTGGGAGGGGCAGAAAGTTCTTC. Amino acids: CASSPGRGRKFF.

This clonotype showed up many times. This chain connects TRBV5-1 to TRBJ2-7; no clear D gene. The CDR3 spans 13 residues. The V gene's germline CDR1 is SGHRS and CDR2 YFSETQ. V lost 0 bases, J lost 2 bases, and 6 bases lay in between. CDR3 protein: CASSLGPTYEQYV. The CDR3 nucleotides are TGCGCCAGCAGCTTGGGGCCTACCTACGAGCAGTACGTC.

This clonotype was found a few times. The chain employs TRBV6-1 and TRBJ1-1; perhaps TRBD1 as D (5 bases). V was shortened by 8 bases and J by 8 bases, with 15 bases between the two germline ends. The CDR3 sequence is 12 residues long. In germline, CDR1 is MNHNS, CDR2 SASEGT. The CDR3 region is CASGGPILEAFF. The CDR3 DNA is TGTGCCAGCGGGGGACCGATTCTCGAAGCTTTCTTT.

This chain connects TRBV7-9 to TRBJ2-3; no clear D. Germline lookup yields CDR1 SEHNR and CDR2 FQNEAQ (reference sequence). Trimming removed 5 bases at V and 2 bases at J, with 5 bases between. The CDR3 totals 12 residues. The CDR3 bases are TGTGCCAGCAGCGACCACACAGATACGCAGTATTTT. Amino acids: CASSDHTDTQYF.